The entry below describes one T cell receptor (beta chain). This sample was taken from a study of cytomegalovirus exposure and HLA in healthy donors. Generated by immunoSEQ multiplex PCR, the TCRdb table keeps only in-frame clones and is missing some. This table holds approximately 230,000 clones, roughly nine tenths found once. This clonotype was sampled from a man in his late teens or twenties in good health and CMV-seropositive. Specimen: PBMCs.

The CDR3 DNA is TGTGCCAGCATCATCGGGGGAGGCAGCAATCAGCCCCAGCATTTT. It yields the protein CASIIGGGSNQPQHF. The chain employs TRBV6-1 and TRBJ1-5, with D tentatively TRBD1 (5 bases). This CDR3 is 15 amino acids long. CDR1 MNHNS and CDR2 SASEGT come from the germline V gene. V lost 7 bases to trimming and J lost 1 base, with 14 bases between them.